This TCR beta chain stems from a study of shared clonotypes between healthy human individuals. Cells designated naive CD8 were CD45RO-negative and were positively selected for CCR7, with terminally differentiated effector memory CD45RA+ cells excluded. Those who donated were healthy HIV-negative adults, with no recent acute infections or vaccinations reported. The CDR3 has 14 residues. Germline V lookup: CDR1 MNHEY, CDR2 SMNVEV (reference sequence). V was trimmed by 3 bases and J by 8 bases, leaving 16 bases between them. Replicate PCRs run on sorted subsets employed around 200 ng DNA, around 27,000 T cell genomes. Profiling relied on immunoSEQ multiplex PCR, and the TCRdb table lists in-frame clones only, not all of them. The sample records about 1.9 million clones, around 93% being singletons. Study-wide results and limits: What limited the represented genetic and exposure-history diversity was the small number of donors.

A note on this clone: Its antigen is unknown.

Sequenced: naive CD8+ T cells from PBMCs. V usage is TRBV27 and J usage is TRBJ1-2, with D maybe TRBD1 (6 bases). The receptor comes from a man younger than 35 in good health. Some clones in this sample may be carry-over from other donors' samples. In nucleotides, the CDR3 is TGTGCCAGCAGTTTTCTGGGGGCGGGTCAGGGCTACACCTTC. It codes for CASSFLGAGQGYTF.